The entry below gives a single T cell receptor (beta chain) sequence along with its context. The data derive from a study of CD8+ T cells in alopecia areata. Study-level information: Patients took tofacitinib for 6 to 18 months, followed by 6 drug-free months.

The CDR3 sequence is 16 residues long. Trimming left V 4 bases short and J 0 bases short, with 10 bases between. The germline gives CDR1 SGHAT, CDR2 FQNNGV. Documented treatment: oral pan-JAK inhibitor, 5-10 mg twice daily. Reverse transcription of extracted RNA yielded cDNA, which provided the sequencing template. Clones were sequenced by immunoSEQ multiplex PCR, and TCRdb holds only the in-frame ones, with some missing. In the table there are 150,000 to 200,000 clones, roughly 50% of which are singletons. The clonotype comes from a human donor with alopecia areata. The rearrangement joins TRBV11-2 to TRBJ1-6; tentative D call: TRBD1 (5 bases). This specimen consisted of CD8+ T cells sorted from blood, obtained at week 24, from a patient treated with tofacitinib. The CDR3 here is CASSSDTSSYNSPLHF. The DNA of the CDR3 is TGTGCCAGCAGCTCGGACACGAGCTCCTATAATTCACCCCTCCACTTT.